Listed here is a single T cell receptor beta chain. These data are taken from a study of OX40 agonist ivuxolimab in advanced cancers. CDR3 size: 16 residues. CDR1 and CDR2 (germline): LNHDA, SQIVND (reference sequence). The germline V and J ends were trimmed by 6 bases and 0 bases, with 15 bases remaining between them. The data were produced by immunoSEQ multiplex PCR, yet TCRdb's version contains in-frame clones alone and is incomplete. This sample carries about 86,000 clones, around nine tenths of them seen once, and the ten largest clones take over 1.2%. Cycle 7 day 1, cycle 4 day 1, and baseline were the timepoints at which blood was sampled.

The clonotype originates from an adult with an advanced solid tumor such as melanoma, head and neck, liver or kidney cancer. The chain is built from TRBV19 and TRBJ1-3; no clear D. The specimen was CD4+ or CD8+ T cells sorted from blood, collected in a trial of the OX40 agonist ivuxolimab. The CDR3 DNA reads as TGTGCCAGTAGCCATAGGCAGCGATACTCTGGAAACACCATATATTTT. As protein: CASSHRQRYSGNTIYF.